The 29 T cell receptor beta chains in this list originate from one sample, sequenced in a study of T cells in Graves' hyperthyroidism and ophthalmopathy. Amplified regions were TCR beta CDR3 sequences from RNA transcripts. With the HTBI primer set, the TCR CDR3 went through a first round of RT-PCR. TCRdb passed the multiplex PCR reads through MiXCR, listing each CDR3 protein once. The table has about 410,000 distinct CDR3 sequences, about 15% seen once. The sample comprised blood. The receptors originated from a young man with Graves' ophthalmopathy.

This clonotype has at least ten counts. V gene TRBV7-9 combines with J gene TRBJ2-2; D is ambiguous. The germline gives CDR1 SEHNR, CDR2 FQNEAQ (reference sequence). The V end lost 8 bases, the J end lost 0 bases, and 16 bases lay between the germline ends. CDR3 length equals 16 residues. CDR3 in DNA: TGTGCCAGCGCTGACTTTTTAGGACCGAACACCGGGGAGCTGTTTTTT. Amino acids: CASADFLGPNTGELFF.

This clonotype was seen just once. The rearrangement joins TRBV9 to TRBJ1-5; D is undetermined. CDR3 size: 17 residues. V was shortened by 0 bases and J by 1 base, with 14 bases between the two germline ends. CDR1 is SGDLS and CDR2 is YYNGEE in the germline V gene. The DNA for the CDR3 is TGTGCCAGCAGCGTAGCGGTGGGCAACCACAGCAATCAGCCCCAGCATTTT. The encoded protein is CASSVAVGNHSNQPQHF.

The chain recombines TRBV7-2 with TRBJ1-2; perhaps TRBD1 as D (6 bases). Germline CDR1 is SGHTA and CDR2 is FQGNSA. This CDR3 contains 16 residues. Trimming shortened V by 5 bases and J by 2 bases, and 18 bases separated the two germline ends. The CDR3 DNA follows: TGTGCCAGCAGCCCTATTGTCCAGGGGCCCAACTATGGCTACACCTTC. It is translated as CASSPIVQGPNYGYTF.

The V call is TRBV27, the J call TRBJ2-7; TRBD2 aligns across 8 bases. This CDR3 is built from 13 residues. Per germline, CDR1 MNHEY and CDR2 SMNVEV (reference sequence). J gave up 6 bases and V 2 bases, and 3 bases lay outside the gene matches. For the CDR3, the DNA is TGTGCCAGCAGTTTACGACTAGCGTGCGAGCAGTACTTC. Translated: CASSLRLACEQYF.

The chain's CDR3 is CASSQVGRAFF. The CDR3 nucleotides read TGCGCCAGCAGCCAAGTAGGAAGGGCTTTCTTT. V usage is TRBV4-1 and J usage is TRBJ1-1; D gene unclear. This CDR3 comprises 11 residues. CDR1 is MGHRA and CDR2 is YSYEKL in the germline V gene. Trimming stripped 1 base from V and 11 bases from J, with 8 bases between.

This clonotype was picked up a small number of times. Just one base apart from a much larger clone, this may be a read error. For the CDR3, the DNA is TGTGCCACCAGTGATCGTACAGGGAAAGAGTCCCAGTACTTC. This gives the protein CATSDRTGKESQYF. J is TRBJ2-5 and V is TRBV24-1; D might be TRBD1 (6 bases). In germline, CDR1 is KGHDR, CDR2 SFDVKD. This CDR3 has 14 amino acids.

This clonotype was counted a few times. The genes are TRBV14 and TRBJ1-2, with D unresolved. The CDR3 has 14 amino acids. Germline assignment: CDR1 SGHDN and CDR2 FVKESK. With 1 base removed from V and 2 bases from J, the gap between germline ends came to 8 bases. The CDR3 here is CASSQASPNYGYTF. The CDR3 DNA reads TGTGCCAGCAGCCAAGCGTCACCGAACTATGGCTACACCTTC.

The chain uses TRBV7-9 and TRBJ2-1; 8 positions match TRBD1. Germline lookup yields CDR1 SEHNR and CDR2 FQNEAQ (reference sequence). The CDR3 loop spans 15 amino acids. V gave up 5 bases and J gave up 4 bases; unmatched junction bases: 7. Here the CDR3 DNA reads TGTGCCAGCAGCCCCCGACAGGGGAGATACAATGAGCAGTTCTTC. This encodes CASSPRQGRYNEQFF.

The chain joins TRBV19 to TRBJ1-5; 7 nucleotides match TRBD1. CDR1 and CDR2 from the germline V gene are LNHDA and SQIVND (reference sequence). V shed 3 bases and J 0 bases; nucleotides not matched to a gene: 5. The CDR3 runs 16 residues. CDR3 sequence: CASSMGQPYSNQPQHF. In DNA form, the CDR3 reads TGTGCCAGTAGTATGGGACAGCCCTATAGCAATCAGCCCCAGCATTTT.

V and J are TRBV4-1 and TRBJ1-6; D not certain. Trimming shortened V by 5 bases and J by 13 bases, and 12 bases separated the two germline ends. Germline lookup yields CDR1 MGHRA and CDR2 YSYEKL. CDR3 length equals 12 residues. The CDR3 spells CASSFVERPLHF. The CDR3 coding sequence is TGCGCCAGCAGCTTCGTCGAGCGGCCCCTCCACTTT.

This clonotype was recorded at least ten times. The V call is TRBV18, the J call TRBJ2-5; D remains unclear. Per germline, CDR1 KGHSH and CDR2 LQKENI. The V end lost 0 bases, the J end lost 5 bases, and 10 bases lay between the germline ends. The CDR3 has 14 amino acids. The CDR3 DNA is TGTGCCAGCTCACCACCGGTCACTCGGGAGACCCAGTACTTC. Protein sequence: CASSPPVTRETQYF. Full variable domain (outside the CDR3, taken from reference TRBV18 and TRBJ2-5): NAGVMQNPRHLVRRRGQEARLRCSPMKGHSHVYWYRQLPEEGLKFMVYLQKENIIDESGMPKERFSAEFPKEGPSILRIQQVVRGDSAAYFCASSPPVTRETQYFGPGTRLLVL.

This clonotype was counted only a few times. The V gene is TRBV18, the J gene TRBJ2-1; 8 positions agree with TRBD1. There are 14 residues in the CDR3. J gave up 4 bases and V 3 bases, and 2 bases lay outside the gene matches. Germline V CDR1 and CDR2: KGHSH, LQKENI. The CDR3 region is CASSPGQEYNEQFF. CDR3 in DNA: TGTGCCAGCTCACCGGGACAGGAATACAATGAGCAGTTCTTC.

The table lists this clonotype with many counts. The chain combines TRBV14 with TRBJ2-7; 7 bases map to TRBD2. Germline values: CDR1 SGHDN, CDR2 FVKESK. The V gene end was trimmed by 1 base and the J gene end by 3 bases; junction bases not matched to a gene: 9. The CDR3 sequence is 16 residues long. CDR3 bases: TGTGCCAGCAGCCAAGGCCCTAGCGGTAAACTCTACGAGCAGTACTTC. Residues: CASSQGPSGKLYEQYF.

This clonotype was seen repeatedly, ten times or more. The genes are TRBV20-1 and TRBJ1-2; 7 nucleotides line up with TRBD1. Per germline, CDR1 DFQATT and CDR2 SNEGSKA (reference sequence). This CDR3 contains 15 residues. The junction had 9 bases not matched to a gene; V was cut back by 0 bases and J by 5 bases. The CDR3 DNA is TGCAGTGCTAGAGATCCCACAGGGGAGATATATGGCTACACCTTC. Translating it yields CSARDPTGEIYGYTF.

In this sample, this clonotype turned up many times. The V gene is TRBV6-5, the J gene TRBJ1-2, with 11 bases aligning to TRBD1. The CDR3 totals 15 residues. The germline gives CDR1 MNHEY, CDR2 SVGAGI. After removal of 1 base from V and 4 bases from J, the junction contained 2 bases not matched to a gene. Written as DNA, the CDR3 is TGTGCCAGCAGTTACTGGGACAGGGGGACCTATGGCTACACCTTC. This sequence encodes CASSYWDRGTYGYTF.

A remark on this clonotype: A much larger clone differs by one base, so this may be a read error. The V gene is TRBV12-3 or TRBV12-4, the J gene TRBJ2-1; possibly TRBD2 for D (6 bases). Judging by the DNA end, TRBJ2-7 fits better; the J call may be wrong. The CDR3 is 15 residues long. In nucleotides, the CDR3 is TGTGCCAGCAGCTCCCCCGGGGGTTCCTACAATGAGCAGTACTTC. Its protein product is CASSSPGGSYNEQYF.

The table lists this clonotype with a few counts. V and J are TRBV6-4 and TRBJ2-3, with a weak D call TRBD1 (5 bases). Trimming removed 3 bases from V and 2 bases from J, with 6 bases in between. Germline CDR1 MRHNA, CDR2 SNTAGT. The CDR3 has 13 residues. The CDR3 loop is CASSEGDTDTQYF. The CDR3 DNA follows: TGTGCCAGCAGTGAAGGGGACACAGATACGCAGTATTTT.

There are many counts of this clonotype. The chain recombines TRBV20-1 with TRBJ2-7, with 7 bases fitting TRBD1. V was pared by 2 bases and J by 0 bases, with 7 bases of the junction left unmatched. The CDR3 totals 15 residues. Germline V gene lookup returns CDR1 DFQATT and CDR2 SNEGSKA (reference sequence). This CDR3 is CSARHPGTASYEQYF. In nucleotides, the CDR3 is TGCAGTGCTAGACACCCGGGGACAGCCTCCTACGAGCAGTACTTC.

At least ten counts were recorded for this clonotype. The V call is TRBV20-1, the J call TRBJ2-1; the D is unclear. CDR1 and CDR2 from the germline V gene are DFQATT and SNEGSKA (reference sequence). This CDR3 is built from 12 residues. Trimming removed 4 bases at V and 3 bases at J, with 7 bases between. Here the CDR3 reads CSATGRYNEQFF. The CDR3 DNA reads TGCAGTGCTACCGGGCGCTACAATGAGCAGTTCTTC.

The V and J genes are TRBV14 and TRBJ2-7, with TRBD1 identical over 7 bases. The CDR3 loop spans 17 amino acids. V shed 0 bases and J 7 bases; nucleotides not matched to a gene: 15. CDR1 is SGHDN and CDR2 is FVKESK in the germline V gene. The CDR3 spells CASSQDKGTVVSNEQYF. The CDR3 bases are TGTGCCAGCAGCCAAGATAAGGGGACAGTGGTAAGCAATGAGCAGTACTTC.

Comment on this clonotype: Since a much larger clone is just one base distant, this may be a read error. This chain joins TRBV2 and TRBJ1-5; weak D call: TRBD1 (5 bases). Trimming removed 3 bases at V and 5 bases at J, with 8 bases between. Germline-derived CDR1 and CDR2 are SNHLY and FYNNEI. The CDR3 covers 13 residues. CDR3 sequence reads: CASSEGRDQPQHF. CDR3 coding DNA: TGTGCCAGCAGTGAGGGGCGGGATCAGCCCCAGCATTTT.

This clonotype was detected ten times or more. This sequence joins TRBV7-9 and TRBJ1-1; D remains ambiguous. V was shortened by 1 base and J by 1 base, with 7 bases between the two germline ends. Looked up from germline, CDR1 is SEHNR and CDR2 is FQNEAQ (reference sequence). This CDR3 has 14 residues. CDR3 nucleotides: TGTGCCAGCAGCTTAGTTCGAAAGAACACTGAAGCTTTCTTT. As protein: CASSLVRKNTEAFF. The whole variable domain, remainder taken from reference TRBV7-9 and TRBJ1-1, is DTGVSQNPRHKITKRGQNVTFRCDPISEHNRLYWYRQTLGQGPEFLTYFQNEAQLEKSRLLSDRFSAERPKGSFSTLEIQRTEQGDSAMYLCASSLVRKNTEAFFGQGTRLTVV.

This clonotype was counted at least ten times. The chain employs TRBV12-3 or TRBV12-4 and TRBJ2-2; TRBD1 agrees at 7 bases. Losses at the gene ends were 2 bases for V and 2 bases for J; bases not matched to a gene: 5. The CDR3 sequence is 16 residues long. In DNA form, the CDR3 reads TGTGCCAGCAGTTTACGTCAGGGGGTAAACACCGGGGAGCTGTTTTTT. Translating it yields CASSLRQGVNTGELFF.

The DNA for the CDR3 is TGTGCCAGCAGCTTAGGGCACTTCGGAACTAATGAAAAACTGTTTTTT. This encodes CASSLGHFGTNEKLFF. This chain uses TRBV7-2 with TRBJ1-4, with D uncertain. Between the trimmed V and J ends, which lost 1 base and 1 base, there was a span of 10 bases. Germline CDR1 reads SGHTA; CDR2 reads FQGNSA. CDR3 size: 16 residues.

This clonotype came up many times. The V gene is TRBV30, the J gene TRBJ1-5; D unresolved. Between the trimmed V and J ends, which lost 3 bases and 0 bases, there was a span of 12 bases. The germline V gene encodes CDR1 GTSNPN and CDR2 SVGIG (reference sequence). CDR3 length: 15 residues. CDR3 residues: CAWSPDGNSNQPQHF. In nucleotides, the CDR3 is TGTGCCTGGAGCCCAGATGGAAATAGCAATCAGCCCCAGCATTTT. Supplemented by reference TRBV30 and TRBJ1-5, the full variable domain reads SQTIHQWPATLVQPVGSPLSLECTVEGTSNPNLYWYRQAAGRGLQLLFYSVGIGQISSEVPQNLSASRPQDRQFILSSKKLLLSDSGFYLCAWSPDGNSNQPQHFGDGTRLSIL.

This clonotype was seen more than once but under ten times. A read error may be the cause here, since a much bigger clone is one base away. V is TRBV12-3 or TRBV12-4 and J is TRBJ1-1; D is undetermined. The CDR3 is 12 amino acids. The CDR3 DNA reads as TGTACCAGCAGTTTGGCGAACACTGAAGCTTTCTTT. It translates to CTSSLANTEAFF.

The CDR3 DNA is TGTGCCAGCAGCCGCAGGGGGGCCCTCTCCTACGAGCAGTACTTC. Amino acid sequence: CASSRRGALSYEQYF. This chain joins TRBV6-1 and TRBJ2-7, with D possibly being TRBD1 (7 bases). V lost 6 bases and J 0 bases, leaving 15 bases between the germline ends. The CDR3 is 15 residues long. Germline-derived CDR1 and CDR2 are MNHNS and SASEGT.

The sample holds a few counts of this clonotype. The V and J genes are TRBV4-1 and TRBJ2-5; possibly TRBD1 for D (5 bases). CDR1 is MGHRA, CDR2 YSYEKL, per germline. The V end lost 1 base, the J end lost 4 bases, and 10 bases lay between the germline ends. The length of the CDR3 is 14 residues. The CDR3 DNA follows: TGCGCCAGCAGCCAAGTAAGGGGATCAGAGACCCAGTACTTC. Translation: CASSQVRGSETQYF.

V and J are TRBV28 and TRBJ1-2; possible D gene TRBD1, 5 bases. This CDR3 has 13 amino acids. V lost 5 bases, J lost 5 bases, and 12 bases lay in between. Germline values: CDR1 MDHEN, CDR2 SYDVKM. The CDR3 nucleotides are TGTGCCAGCAGTGCAGGGTACCTATATGGCTACACCTTC. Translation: CASSAGYLYGYTF.